This entry concerns a single T cell receptor beta chain. This specimen comes from a study of shared clonotypes between healthy human individuals. The assay used deep level. 200 ng DNA, 30,000 to 35,000 T cell genomes, went into each sorted-subset replicate PCR. TCRdb keeps only in-frame clones here, not all; method: immunoSEQ multiplex PCR. The sample records more than 2 million clones, 85% to 95% being singletons. This CDR3 spans 15 amino acids. V dropped 3 bases and J dropped 0 bases, with 11 bases sitting between them. CDR1 and CDR2 (germline): ENHRY, SYGVKD. Nashville, Tennessee was home to all donors, each a Caucasian adult. CD4+ cells underwent separation, giving CD45RA+ naive and CD45RA-negative memory subsets.

The gene calls are TRBV10-3 and TRBJ1-2; D call uncertain. The receptor was derived from a man aged 18 to 29 in good health. What was sequenced was naive CD4+ T cells sorted from blood. Documented subset: CD45RA+ positively selected. The CDR3 sequence is CAISDYATSNYGYTF. CDR3 coding DNA: TGTGCCATCAGTGACTATGCTACTTCTAACTATGGCTACACCTTC.